This TCR beta chain was observed in a study of T-cell reconstitution after alpha-beta-depleted transplantation in children listed by TCRdb under 2016. For the wider study: Using TCR repertoire profiling, the study followed T-cell immune reconstitution in a quantitative way in children after TCRalphabeta/CD19-depleted allogeneic hematopoietic cell transplantation.

A remark on this clonotype: The antigen it recognizes is unknown. The germline gene is not matched at one end of the junction; a read error may be the cause.

What the research found in general, with its limitations: In some patients, high TCRbeta diversity at day 60 was attributed to recipient T cells and intrathymic progenitors that had survived conditioning. The frequencies of hyperexpanded clones fell over the following months, and after one year, T-cell counts and TCRbeta diversity were mostly attributed to newly produced T cells. The apparently early alphabetaT-cell count recovery about two months after transplant was reportedly dependent on only several hundred rapidly expanded clones derived from non-depleted graft cells.

The treatment or condition tag for this specimen amounts to: allogeneic hematopoietic cell transplantation with graft depleted of TCRalphabeta T cells and CD19 B cells. Transplant recipients were children who received TCRalphabeta/CD19-depleted allogeneic hematopoietic cell grafts. The library was obtained by PCR. TCRdb lists the instrument as Illumina HiSeq 2500. TCR libraries were prepared with molecular barcoding, using unique molecular identifiers to normalize TCRbeta repertoire quantification. The public reads were quality trimmed at Q25 with fastp and then assembled into clones with MiXCR by TCRdb, keeping productive beta chains. For every CDR3 protein sequence, its rows merge into one entry that carries the most common genes and DNA. Counted in this sample were around 490,000 distinct CDR3 sequences; about an eighth of them appeared once. 11% to 15% of the sample lies in the top ten. CDR1 SGHVS and CDR2 FNYEAQ are derived from the germline V gene. Reading from cysteine to phenylalanine, the CDR3 counts 17 amino acids. This entry keeps only the CDR3 DNA: 51 bases, framed from base 1.

The starting material was PBMCs, mostly from graft donor cells, obtained 180 days after TCRalphabeta/CD19-depleted stem cell transplant. This sequence uses TRBV7-6 and TRBJ2-1, and TRBD1 matches 9 of the central bases. The TCR sequence derives from a female patient aged 2-9 years who had a stem cell transplant for aplastic anemia, so the T cells may come from the graft donor. CDR3 loop: CASSLRRTGDSYNDQFF. At the DNA level, the sequence is TGTGCCAGCAGCTTACGCCGGACAGGGGATTCCTACAATGACCAGTTCTTC.